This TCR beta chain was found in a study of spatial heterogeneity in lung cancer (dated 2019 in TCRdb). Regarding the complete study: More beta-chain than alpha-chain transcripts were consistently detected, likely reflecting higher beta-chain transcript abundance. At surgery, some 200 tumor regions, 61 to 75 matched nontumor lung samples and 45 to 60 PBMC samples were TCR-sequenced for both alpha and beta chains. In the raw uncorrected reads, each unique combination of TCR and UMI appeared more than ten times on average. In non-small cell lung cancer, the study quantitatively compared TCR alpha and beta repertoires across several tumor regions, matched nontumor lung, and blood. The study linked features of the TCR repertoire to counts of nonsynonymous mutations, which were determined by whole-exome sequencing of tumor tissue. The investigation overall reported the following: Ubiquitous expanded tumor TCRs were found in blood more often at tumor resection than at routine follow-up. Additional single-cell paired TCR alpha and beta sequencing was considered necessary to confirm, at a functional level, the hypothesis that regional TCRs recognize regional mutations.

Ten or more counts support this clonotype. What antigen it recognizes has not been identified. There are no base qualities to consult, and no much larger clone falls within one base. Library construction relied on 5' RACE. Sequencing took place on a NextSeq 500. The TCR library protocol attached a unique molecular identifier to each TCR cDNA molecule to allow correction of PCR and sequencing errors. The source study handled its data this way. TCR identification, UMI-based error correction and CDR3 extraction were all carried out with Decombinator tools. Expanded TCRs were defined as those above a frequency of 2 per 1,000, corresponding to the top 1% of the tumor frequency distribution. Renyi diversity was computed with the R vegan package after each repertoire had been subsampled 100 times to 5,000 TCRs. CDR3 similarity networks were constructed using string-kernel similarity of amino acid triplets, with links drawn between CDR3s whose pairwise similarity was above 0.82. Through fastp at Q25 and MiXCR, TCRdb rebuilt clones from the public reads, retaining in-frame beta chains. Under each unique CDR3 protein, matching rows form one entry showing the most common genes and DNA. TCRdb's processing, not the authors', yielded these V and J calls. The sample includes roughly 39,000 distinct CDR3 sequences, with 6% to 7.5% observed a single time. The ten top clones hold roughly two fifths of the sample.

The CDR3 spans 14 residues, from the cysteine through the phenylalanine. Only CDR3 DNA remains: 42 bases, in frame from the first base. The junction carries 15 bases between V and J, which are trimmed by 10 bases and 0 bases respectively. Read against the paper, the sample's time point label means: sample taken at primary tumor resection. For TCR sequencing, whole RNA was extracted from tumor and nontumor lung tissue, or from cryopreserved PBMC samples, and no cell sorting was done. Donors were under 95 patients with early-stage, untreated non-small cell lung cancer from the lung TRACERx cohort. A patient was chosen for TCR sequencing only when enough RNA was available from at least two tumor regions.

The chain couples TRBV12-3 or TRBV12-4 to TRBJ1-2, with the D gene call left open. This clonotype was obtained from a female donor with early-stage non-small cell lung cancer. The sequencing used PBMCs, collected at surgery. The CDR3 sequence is CAIIGRKTNYGYTF. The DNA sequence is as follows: TGTGCCATCATCGGACGGAAGACTAACTATGGCTACACCTTC.